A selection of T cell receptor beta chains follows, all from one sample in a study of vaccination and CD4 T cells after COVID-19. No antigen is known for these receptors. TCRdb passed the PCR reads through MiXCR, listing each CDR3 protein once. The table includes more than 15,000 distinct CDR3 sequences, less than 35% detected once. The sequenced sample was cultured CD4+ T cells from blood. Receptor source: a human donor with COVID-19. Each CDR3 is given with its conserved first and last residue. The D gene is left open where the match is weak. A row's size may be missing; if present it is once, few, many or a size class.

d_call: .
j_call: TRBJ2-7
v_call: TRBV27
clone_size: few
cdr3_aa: CASSPRPGREQYF
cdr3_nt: TGTGCCAGCAGTCCCCGCCCGGGGAGGGAGCAGTACTTC

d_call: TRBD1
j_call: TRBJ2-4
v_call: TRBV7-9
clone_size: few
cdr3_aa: CASSITTGTKNIQYF
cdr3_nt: TGTGCCAGCAGCATTACGACAGGGACCAAAAACATTCAGTACTTC

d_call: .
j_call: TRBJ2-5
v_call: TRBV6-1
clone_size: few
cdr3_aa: CASNGGGRGRSETQYF
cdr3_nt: TGTGCCAGCAACGGAGGCGGGCGGGGTCGGTCGGAGACCCAGTACTTC

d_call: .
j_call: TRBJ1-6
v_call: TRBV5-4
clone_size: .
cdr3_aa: CASSLESGTNSPLHF
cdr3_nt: TGTGCCAGCAGCTTGGAGTCAGGGACCAATTCACCCCTCCACTTT

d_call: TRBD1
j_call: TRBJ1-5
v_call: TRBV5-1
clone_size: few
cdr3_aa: CASSLGTGASNQPQHF
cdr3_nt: TGCGCCAGCAGCTTGGGGACAGGGGCTAGCAATCAGCCCCAGCATTTT

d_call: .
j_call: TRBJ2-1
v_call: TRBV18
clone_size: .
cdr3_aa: CASSPPERVTSEQFF
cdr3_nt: TGTGCCAGCTCACCACCTGAGCGGGTCACATCTGAGCAGTTCTTC

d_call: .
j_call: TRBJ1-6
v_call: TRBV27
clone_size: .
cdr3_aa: CASESDRLFGSPLHF
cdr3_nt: TGTGCCAGCGAATCAGATCGTCTATTTGGTTCACCCCTCCACTTT

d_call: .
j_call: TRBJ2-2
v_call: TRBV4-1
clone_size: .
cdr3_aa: CASSQRGWGTGELFF
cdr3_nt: TGCGCCAGCAGCCAGAGGGGATGGGGAACCGGGGAGCTGTTTTTT

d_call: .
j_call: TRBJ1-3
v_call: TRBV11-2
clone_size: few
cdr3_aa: CASSLRVENTIYF
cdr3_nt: TGTGCCAGCAGCTTAAGGGTTGAAAACACCATATATTTT

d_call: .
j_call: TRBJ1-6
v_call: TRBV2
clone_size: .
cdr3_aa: CASSEARGGSVSPLHF
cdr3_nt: TGTGCCAGCAGTGAAGCGCGCGGGGGTTCGGTTTCACCCCTCCACTTT

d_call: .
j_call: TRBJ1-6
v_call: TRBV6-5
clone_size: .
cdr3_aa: CASSYLAGSKISPLHF
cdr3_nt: TGTGCCAGCAGTTACTTGGCCGGGTCGAAGATTTCACCCCTCCACTTT

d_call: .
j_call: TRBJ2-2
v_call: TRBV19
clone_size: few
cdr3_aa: CASSIGRDSGELFF
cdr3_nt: TGTGCCAGTAGTATTGGTAGGGATTCCGGGGAGCTGTTTTTT

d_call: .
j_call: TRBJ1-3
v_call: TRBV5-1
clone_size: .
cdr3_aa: CASSRAGTQGNTIYF
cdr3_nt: TGCGCCAGCAGCAGAGCCGGGACACAAGGAAACACCATATATTTT

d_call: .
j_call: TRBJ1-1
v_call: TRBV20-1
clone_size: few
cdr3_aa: CSASQQGGFTEAFF
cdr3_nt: TGCAGTGCTAGCCAACAGGGTGGGTTTACTGAAGCTTTCTTT

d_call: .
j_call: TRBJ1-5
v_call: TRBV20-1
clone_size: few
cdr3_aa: CSVPGVGINQPQHF
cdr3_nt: TGCAGTGTCCCGGGGGTCGGGATTAATCAGCCCCAGCATTTT

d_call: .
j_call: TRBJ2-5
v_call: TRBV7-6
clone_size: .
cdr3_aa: CASSPLTGQTQYF
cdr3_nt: TGTGCCAGCAGCCCCTTAACGGGCCAGACCCAGTACTTC

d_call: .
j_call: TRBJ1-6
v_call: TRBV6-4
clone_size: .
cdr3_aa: CASSDKGFSGSPLHF
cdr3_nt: TGTGCCAGCAGTGACAAAGGATTTAGTGGTTCACCCCTCCACTTT

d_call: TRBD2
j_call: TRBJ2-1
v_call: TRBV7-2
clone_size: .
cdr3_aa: CASSFSGGANNEQFF
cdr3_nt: TGTGCCAGCAGCTTCAGCGGGGGGGCCAACAATGAGCAGTTCTTC

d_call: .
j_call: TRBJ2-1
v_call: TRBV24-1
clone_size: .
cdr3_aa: CATGDRVTNEQFF
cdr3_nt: TGTGCCACTGGAGACCGAGTTACGAATGAGCAGTTCTTC

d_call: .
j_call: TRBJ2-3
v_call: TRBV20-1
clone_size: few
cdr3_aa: CSAPVVGTDTQYF
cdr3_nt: TGCAGTGCTCCCGTAGTGGGCACAGATACGCAGTATTTT

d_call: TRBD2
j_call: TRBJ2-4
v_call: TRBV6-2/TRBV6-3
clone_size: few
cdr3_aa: CASSSTSGGRRAKNIQYF
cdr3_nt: TGTGCCAGCAGCTCGACTAGCGGGGGACGCAGAGCCAAAAACATTCAGTACTTC

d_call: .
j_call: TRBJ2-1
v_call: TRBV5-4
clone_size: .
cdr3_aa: CASSPPARSSYNEQFF
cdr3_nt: TGTGCCAGCAGCCCCCCGGCGCGCTCCTCCTACAATGAGCAGTTCTTC

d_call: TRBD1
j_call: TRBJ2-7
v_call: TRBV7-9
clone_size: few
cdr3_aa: CASSFGQGVGEQYF
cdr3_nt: TGTGCCAGCAGCTTTGGACAGGGGGTTGGCGAGCAGTACTTC